This record covers a single T cell receptor beta chain. The antigen remains undetermined. This sample stems from a study of graft-versus-host responses after intestinal transplantation. At the level of the study: Anti-thymocyte globulin served as induction for all recipients, who then took tacrolimus and steroids for three to four years. Study-level points and caveats: GvH clones were identified in recipient marrow, with some first appearing in ileum or blood.

Sequencing used immunoSEQ multiplex PCR; TCRdb keeps in-frame clones, though not all of them. The repertoire holds some 15,000 clones, with around 94% as singletons. With 0 bases removed from V and 4 bases from J, the gap between germline ends came to 8 bases. The germline V gene has CDR1 MNHEY and CDR2 SVGAGI. This CDR3 has 14 residues. The clonotype comes from a human patient who received an intestinal transplant, so some T cells may come from the graft donor. The V and J genes are TRBV6-5 and TRBJ2-3; a weak D match, TRBD1 (6 bases). Sequenced here: PBMCs, sampled 9 days after transplant. CDR3 sequence reads: CASSYSQGADTQYF. CDR3 DNA sequence: TGTGCCAGCAGTTACTCACAGGGAGCAGATACGCAGTATTTT.